This section outlines one T cell receptor beta chain sequence together with its context. Its specificity is not known. The data originate from a study of blood T cells in healthy people across ages. Investigators took 8 to 10 milliliters of peripheral blood from every donor. Whole-study results and caveats: Donor CMV status, an unknown factor, possibly confounded changes in expanded clonotypes.

It was with a sample-barcoded 5' primer and a J-beta primer mix that a second PCR of roughly 7 to 12 cycles was run. Tagging of each cDNA molecule was performed by a template-switch adaptor with 12 random nucleotides. Every sample produced at least 2.5 million CDR3-containing paired-end reads. One entry per CDR3 protein results from TCRdb running MiXCR on the 5' RACE reads. Of hundreds of thousands of distinct CDR3 sequences listed, about 53% are singletons. The sample comprised blood. The clonotype comes from a man aged 55 to 70 in good health.

CDR3: CASSLGTGFSGANVLTF. The CDR3 region has the DNA TGTGCCAGCAGTTTAGGGACAGGATTCTCTGGGGCCAACGTCCTGACTTTC. This rearrangement joins TRBV12-3 or TRBV12-4 to TRBJ2-6; 7 nucleotides line up with TRBD1. The CDR3 length is 17 residues. V was clipped by 1 base and J by 0 bases; unmatched bases: 3.